This entry concerns a single T cell receptor beta chain. V lost 3 bases and J 4 bases, leaving 7 bases between the germline ends. The CDR3 is 12 residues long. Germline-derived CDR1 and CDR2 are SGHRS and YFSETQ. With 60 Vbeta and 13 Jbeta primers, the PCR was carried out. The assay was immunoSEQ multiplex PCR, and TCRdb's table has in-frame clones only and misses some. The data contain about 77,000 clones, around 82% of them singletons. The data derive from a study of cytomegalovirus exposure and HLA in healthy donors. The clonotype was recovered from a man aged 40-55 years in good health and CMV-seronegative. The chain joins TRBV5-1 to TRBJ2-5; D gene unclear. The sequencing input was PBMCs. The CDR3 sequence: CASSYRSETQYF. The CDR3 nucleotides read TGCGCCAGCAGCTACCGGTCAGAGACCCAGTACTTC.